These 31 T cell receptor beta chains came from one sample sequenced in a study of blood T cell repertoires in COVID-19. Only in-frame clones appear in the TCRdb table, and some are missing; sequencing was by immunoSEQ multiplex PCR. The table includes some 150,000 clones, around 89% detected once. The specimen was peripheral blood. The origin of the receptors is a woman aged 40 to 49 with acute or convalescent COVID-19.

The V and J genes are TRBV14 and TRBJ1-2; TRBD1 matches 9 bases. CDR1 is SGHDN, CDR2 FVKESK, per germline. The V and J ends lost 1 base and 7 bases, in that order; junction bases with no gene match: 10. There are 16 residues in the CDR3. CDR3 nucleotide sequence: TGTGCCAGCAGCCAAGTGTCCGGACAGGGGTTTGGTGGCTACACCTTC. This codes for CASSQVSGQGFGGYTF.

This clone was found once. V usage is TRBV5-6 and J usage is TRBJ1-6; TRBD1 aligns across 9 bases. Germline V CDR1 and CDR2: SGHDT, YYEEEE. V was pared by 4 bases and J by 8 bases, with 10 bases of the junction left unmatched. The CDR3 sequence is 16 residues long. The CDR3 reads CASSRGTGRIDSPLHF. CDR3 in DNA: TGTGCCAGCAGCAGGGGGACAGGGAGGATTGATTCACCCCTCCACTTT.

The J gene is TRBJ2-2, the V gene TRBV30, with 12 bases fitting TRBD2. In germline, CDR1 is GTSNPN, CDR2 SVGIG (reference sequence). CDR3 size: 14 residues. J was trimmed by 6 bases and V by 5 bases; bases with no gene match: 4. For the CDR3, the DNA is TGTGCCTGGGAACTAGCGGGAGGTGCCGGGGAGCTGTTTTTT. Residues: CAWELAGGAGELFF.

The chain is built from TRBV19 and TRBJ2-1; D is unresolved. The CDR3 consists of 13 residues. V was shortened by 1 base and J by 9 bases, with 10 bases between the two germline ends. Germline CDR1 reads LNHDA; CDR2 reads SQIVND (reference sequence). CDR3 region: CASSIGLESEQFF. CDR3 coding DNA: TGTGCCAGTAGTATAGGACTGGAGTCTGAGCAGTTCTTC.

The chain joins TRBV6-4 to TRBJ2-2; 11 nucleotides agree with TRBD1. CDR1 is MRHNA and CDR2 is SNTAGT in the germline V gene. V dropped 2 bases and J dropped 6; count of bases not matched to a gene: 5. CDR3 length: 16 residues. CDR3: CASSDLGQGAPGELFF. CDR3 bases: TGTGCCAGCAGTGACCTAGGACAGGGGGCGCCCGGGGAGCTGTTTTTT.

The chain employs TRBV7-9 and TRBJ2-2, with D possibly matching TRBD2 (6 bases). Trimming cost V 6 bases and J 4 bases, with 15 bases left between them. This CDR3 comprises 15 residues. Germline V gives CDR1 SEHNR, CDR2 FQNEAQ (reference sequence). CDR3 in DNA: TGTGCCAGCAGACGCCGGGACTCCATCACCGGGGAGCTGTTTTTT. This codes for CASRRRDSITGELFF.

This clone was counted between two and nine times. The chain couples TRBV4-2 to TRBJ2-7, with TRBD2 matching over 7 bases. With 1 base clipped from V and 3 bases from J, the junction kept 6 bases outside the gene matches. The CDR3 covers 15 residues. The V gene's germline CDR1 is LGHNA and CDR2 YNFKEQ. The chain's CDR3 is CASSQGAGGSYEQYF. CDR3 DNA: TGTGCCAGCAGCCAAGGAGCCGGCGGGAGCTACGAGCAGTACTTC.

This clone showed up just once. This chain joins TRBV20-1 and TRBJ2-7; the D gene is possibly TRBD1 (5 bases). Germline V gene sequence: CDR1 DFQATT, CDR2 SNEGSKA (reference sequence). V dropped 3 bases and J dropped 3 bases, with 15 bases sitting between them. This CDR3 has 14 residues. The CDR3 sequence: CSASVIQGNYEQYF. CDR3 DNA: TGCAGTGCTAGTGTAATTCAGGGAAACTACGAGCAGTACTTC.

The rearrangement links TRBV28 to TRBJ2-1; D is perhaps TRBD1 (6 bases). This CDR3 is 17 amino acids long. Germline lookup yields CDR1 MDHEN and CDR2 SYDVKM. V shed 2 bases and J shed 8 bases, with 22 bases lying between them. CDR3 region: CASSLQLTGIWVYEQFF. The CDR3 DNA follows: TGTGCCAGCAGTTTACAACTTACAGGGATATGGGTCTATGAGCAGTTCTTC.

CDR3 nucleotide sequence: TGTGCCAGCAGCCAAGCGGGACGGACCTACGAGCAGTACTTC. Its translation: CASSQAGRTYEQYF. The chain is built from TRBV5-6 and TRBJ2-7, with TRBD2 matching over 7 bases. The V gene end was trimmed by 4 bases and the J gene end by 2 bases; junction bases not matched to a gene: 6. This CDR3 has 14 amino acids. The germline CDR1 and CDR2 sequences are SGHDT and YYEEEE. Full variable domain (missing parts from reference TRBV5-6 and TRBJ2-7): DAGVTQSPTHLIKTRGQQVTLRCSPKSGHDTVSWYQQALGQGPQFIFQYYEEEERQRGNFPDRFSGHQFPNYSSELNVNALLLGDSALYLCASSQAGRTYEQYFGPGTRLTVT.

This clone appeared once. The chain joins TRBV5-6 to TRBJ1-6; D remains unclear. The germline V gene has CDR1 SGHDT and CDR2 YYEEEE. CDR3 length: 15 amino acids. Trimming took 3 bases from V and 10 from J, leaving 17 bases between them. The CDR3 coding sequence is TGTGCCAGCAGCTCCAGTTTCGCGGCCGGATCACCCCTCCACTTT. It encodes CASSSSFAAGSPLHF.

There are a few counts of this clone. The genes are TRBV7-8 and TRBJ2-1; D is unresolved. Looked up from germline, CDR1 is SGHVS and CDR2 is FQNEAQ. CDR3 length: 18 amino acids. Trimming removed 1 base from V and 0 bases from J, with 16 bases in between. CDR3 region: CASSLEQRLRGSYNEQFF. The CDR3 DNA reads as TGTGCCAGCAGCTTAGAGCAGCGTCTGCGCGGCTCCTACAATGAGCAGTTCTTC. Full variable domain (missing parts from reference TRBV7-8 and TRBJ2-1): GAGVSQSPRYKVAKRGQDVALRCDPISGHVSLFWYQQALGQGPEFLTYFQNEAQLDKSGLPSDRFFAERPEGSVSTLKIQRTQQEDSAVYLCASSLEQRLRGSYNEQFFGPGTRLTVL.

The rearrangement uses TRBV10-3 and TRBJ2-1, with 8 bases that match TRBD1. J was trimmed by 7 bases and V by 6 bases; bases with no gene match: 11. Germline CDR1 and CDR2: ENHRY and SYGVKD. The CDR3 totals 15 residues. The CDR3 reads CAIRAEDRVSNEQFF. CDR3 DNA sequence: TGTGCCATCAGGGCCGAGGACAGGGTATCTAATGAGCAGTTCTTC.

This clone was observed once. In nucleotides, the CDR3 is TGTGCCAGCAGTACAGGACCGAGCCCTGGAAACACCATATATTTT. Its protein is CASSTGPSPGNTIYF. J is TRBJ1-3 and V is TRBV2; D is perhaps TRBD1 (5 bases). This CDR3 has 15 residues. Germline CDR1 and CDR2: SNHLY and FYNNEI. Trimming cost V 5 bases and J 2 bases, with 13 bases left between them.

The J gene is TRBJ1-3, the V gene TRBV6-2 or TRBV6-3; 7 positions agree with TRBD1. The germline CDR1 and CDR2 sequences are MNHEY and SVGEGT. The V segment lost 5 bases and the J segment 4 bases; nucleotides outside the gene matches: 8. This CDR3 has 15 residues. DNA for the CDR3: TGTGCCAGCAGTCCATGGACAGGTGTGGGAAACACCATATATTTT. The encoded protein is CASSPWTGVGNTIYF.

The rearrangement uses TRBV5-1 and TRBJ1-1; tentative D call: TRBD1 (5 bases). V shed 0 bases and J shed 1 base, with 7 bases lying between them. The CDR3 spans 14 residues. CDR1 and CDR2 from the germline V gene are SGHRS and YFSETQ. As DNA, the CDR3 is TGCGCCAGCAGCTTGGAGACAGCGAACACTGAAGCTTTCTTT. Translation gives CASSLETANTEAFF. Using reference TRBV5-1 and TRBJ1-1 for the parts outside the CDR3, the full variable domain is KAGVTQTPRYLIKTRGQQVTLSCSPISGHRSVSWYQQTPGQGLQFLFEYFSETQRNKGNFPGRFSGRQFSNSRSEMNVSTLELGDSALYLCASSLETANTEAFFGQGTRLTVV.

The chain has TRBV7-6 and TRBJ2-1, with a possible D match to TRBD1 (5 bases). CDR1 and CDR2 from the germline V gene are SGHVS and FNYEAQ. The CDR3 runs 16 residues. Trimming stripped 5 bases from V and 0 bases from J, with 14 bases between. The CDR3 region has the DNA TGTGCCAGCAGCCTACTAACAGGTACCTCCTACAATGAGCAGTTCTTC. Translated: CASSLLTGTSYNEQFF.

The chain couples TRBV19 to TRBJ2-5; TRBD2 agrees at 7 bases. Germline CDR1 LNHDA, CDR2 SQIVND (reference sequence). The V and J ends lost 4 bases and 4 bases, in that order; junction bases with no gene match: 3. There are 13 residues in the CDR3. The CDR3: CASSNVAGETQYF. In nucleotides, the CDR3 is TGTGCCAGTAGTAATGTAGCGGGAGAGACCCAGTACTTC.

The chain is built from TRBV14 and TRBJ2-1; 9 bases fit TRBD1. CDR3 length equals 13 residues. The V and J ends lost 8 bases and 9 bases, in that order; junction bases with no gene match: 8. Germline loops: CDR1 SGHDN, CDR2 FVKESK. Here the CDR3 reads CASSGQGVGEQFF. The DNA for the CDR3 is TGTGCCAGCTCGGGACAGGGTGTCGGTGAGCAGTTCTTC.

The chain uses TRBV4-2 and TRBJ1-3, with D tentatively TRBD1 (6 bases). V was pared by 1 base and J by 0 bases, with 10 bases between. The CDR3 totals 16 residues. Germline V CDR1 and CDR2: LGHNA, YNFKEQ. This chain's CDR3 is CASSQGTVLSGNTIYF. CDR3 DNA: TGTGCCAGCAGCCAAGGGACAGTCCTCTCTGGAAACACCATATATTTT.

The chain carries TRBV24-1 and TRBJ2-5; D remains unclear. This CDR3 spans 13 amino acids. The V gene's germline CDR1 is KGHDR and CDR2 SFDVKD. For the CDR3, the DNA is TGTGCAACTTCGGGTAACCTTAGGGAGACCCAGTACTTC. As protein: CATSGNLRETQYF.

J is TRBJ1-5 and V is TRBV30; possibly TRBD1 for D (5 bases). The CDR3 length is 13 residues. CDR1 and CDR2 (germline): GTSNPN, SVGIG (reference sequence). V was shortened by 1 base and J by 1 base, with 5 bases between the two germline ends. Here the CDR3 reads CAWSEGSNQPQHF. CDR3 DNA: TGTGCCTGGAGTGAGGGGAGCAATCAGCCCCAGCATTTT.

The chain carries TRBV7-9 and TRBJ2-1; 8 bases map to TRBD2. Trimming took 3 bases from V and 7 from J; bases not matched to a gene: 11. Germline V lookup: CDR1 SEHNR, CDR2 FQNEAQ (reference sequence). This CDR3 spans 16 amino acids. The CDR3 nucleotides are TGTGCCAGCAGCTTTCTAGCGGGCCAATCGCGGAATGAGCAGTTCTTC. This encodes CASSFLAGQSRNEQFF.

The chain has TRBV7-2 and TRBJ2-7, with 7 bases lining up with TRBD2. CDR1 is SGHTA, CDR2 FQGNSA, per germline. This CDR3 has 14 residues. Trimming at V came to 4 bases and at J to 1 base, leaving 4 bases not matched to a gene. CDR3 nucleotides: TGTGCCAGCAGCTGGAAGCGGGATTCCTACGAGCAGTACTTC. Protein sequence: CASSWKRDSYEQYF.

The chain recombines TRBV2 with TRBJ2-7; 13 bases align to TRBD2. The V segment lost 6 bases and the J segment 0 bases; nucleotides outside the gene matches: 8. Germline V CDR1 and CDR2: SNHLY, FYNNEI. This CDR3 has 17 residues. CDR3 sequence reads: CASSGTSGRAGSYEQYF. The CDR3 DNA reads TGTGCCAGCAGCGGTACTAGCGGGAGGGCCGGCTCCTACGAGCAGTACTTC. Based on the CDR3 plus reference TRBV2 and TRBJ2-7, the full variable domain is EPEVTQTPSHQVTQMGQEVILRCVPISNHLYFYWYRQILGQKVEFLVSFYNNEISEKSEIFDDQFSVERPDGSNFTLKIRSTKLEDSAMYFCASSGTSGRAGSYEQYFGPGTRLTVT.

The sample holds one count of this clone. The chain recombines TRBV5-1 with TRBJ1-1, with 8 nucleotides matching TRBD1. The V gene's germline CDR1 is SGHRS and CDR2 YFSETQ. The CDR3 is 14 amino acids. The trim removed 3 bases at V and 1 base at J, leaving 2 bases unmatched. In DNA, the CDR3 is TGCGCCAGCAGCTCGGGGACAGGGAACACTGAAGCTTTCTTT. Its translation is CASSSGTGNTEAFF.

CDR3 amino acids: CASSLVQGGYGYTF. The CDR3 DNA reads TGTGCCAGCAGTTTGGTACAGGGGGGGTATGGCTACACCTTC. This chain joins TRBV28 and TRBJ1-2; 8 nucleotides agree with TRBD1. Germline lookup yields CDR1 MDHEN and CDR2 SYDVKM. V lost 3 bases to trimming and J lost 5 bases; unmatched junction nucleotides: 5. This CDR3 region has 14 residues.

The gene calls are TRBV28 and TRBJ2-1, with D perhaps TRBD1 (6 bases). Trimming removed 3 bases from V and 10 bases from J, with 16 bases in between. Germline values: CDR1 MDHEN, CDR2 SYDVKM. The CDR3 consists of 14 residues. The CDR3 reads CASSFHYRVGEQFF. The CDR3, as DNA: TGTGCCAGCAGTTTTCATTACAGGGTGGGCGAGCAGTTCTTC.

This chain connects TRBV5-6 to TRBJ2-4; 8 bases agree with TRBD1. CDR1 and CDR2 from the germline V gene are SGHDT and YYEEEE. Trimming removed 4 bases from V and 7 bases from J; junction bases left unmatched: 4. CDR3 length: 13 residues. CDR3 protein: CASSMGTGNIQYF. The CDR3 nucleotides are TGTGCCAGCAGCATGGGGACAGGCAACATTCAGTACTTC.

This clone was seen more than once but under ten times. Different DNA sequences within this sample yield the same CDR3. The chain is built from TRBV24-1 and TRBJ1-5; D remains unclear. Germline V lookup: CDR1 KGHDR, CDR2 SFDVKD. The CDR3 is 13 amino acids. With 5 bases removed from V and 3 bases from J, the gap between germline ends came to 7 bases. In DNA form, the CDR3 reads TGTGCCACCAGTGGGGCTTCCAATCAGCCCCAGCATTTT. Translated, it gives CATSGASNQPQHF.

The chain is built from TRBV7-2 and TRBJ1-4; TRBD1 matches 9 bases. Germline assignment: CDR1 SGHTA and CDR2 FQGNSA. Trimming removed 6 bases from V and 8 bases from J; junction bases left unmatched: 13. The CDR3 is 16 amino acids. The CDR3: CASRRASTGGSEKLFF. In DNA, the CDR3 is TGTGCCAGCAGGCGGGCGTCGACAGGGGGGAGCGAAAAACTGTTTTTT.